The 10 T cell receptor beta chains presented below share a single source sample, sequenced in a study of Graves' ophthalmopathy and Graves' hyperthyroidism. Amplifying from RNA transcripts, the study obtained TCR beta CDR3 regions. HTBI primers were employed in first-round RT-PCR, then a second-round multiplex PCR followed. TCRdb reanalysed the multiplex PCR reads using MiXCR and keeps one entry per CDR3 protein. The sample shows 450,000 to 600,000 distinct CDR3 sequences, roughly 40% of them seen only once. Sequenced sample: peripheral blood or thyroid tissue (not recorded which). These receptors came from an adult man with Graves' hyperthyroidism.

The genes are TRBV12-3 or TRBV12-4 and TRBJ1-6, with TRBD1 identical over 8 bases. With V trimmed by 2 bases and J by 10 bases, 10 bases remained unmatched. The CDR3 runs to 16 residues. CDR3 DNA: TGTGCCAGCAGTTTACGCGGACAGGGACGTTGGTCACCCCTCCACTTT. Its translation: CASSLRGQGRWSPLHF.

Concerning this clonotype itself: A much larger clone lies a single base off, so this may be a read error. V and J are TRBV5-1 and TRBJ1-1; D is perhaps TRBD1 (6 bases). In germline, CDR1 is SGHRS, CDR2 YFSETQ. Trimming pared 3 bases from V and 4 bases from J, leaving 22 bases between. The CDR3 totals 17 residues. CDR3 protein: CASSSWGKGGEGTEAFF. The CDR3 DNA reads TGCGCCAGCAGCTCCTGGGGCAAGGGGGGTGAGGGCACTGAAGCTTTCTTT.

The chain joins TRBV27 to TRBJ1-6; D remains ambiguous. CDR1 and CDR2 (germline): MNHEY, SMNVEV (reference sequence). Trimming left V 3 bases short and J 6 bases short, with 15 bases between. The CDR3 contains 16 residues. CDR3 DNA: TGTGCCAGCAGTTTTTCTCTCTACAGCTCTAATTCACCCCTCCACTTT. Translation gives CASSFSLYSSNSPLHF.

V is TRBV7-2 and J is TRBJ2-7, with D perhaps TRBD2 (7 bases). The V and J ends lost 9 bases and 7 bases respectively, with 28 bases between them. There are 16 residues in the CDR3. Germline CDR1 is SGHTA and CDR2 is FQGNSA. As DNA, the CDR3 is TGTGCCAGTGCCCATCCCCCGGGGGGCACCTACAATGAGCAGTACTTC. Protein sequence: CASAHPPGGTYNEQYF.

Note on this clonotype: The final CDR3 position lacks the conserved phenylalanine or tryptophan, pointing to a likely read error. The DNA is omitted, as the CDR3 cannot be located on it reliably, and the CDR3 follows TCRdb's listing. V is TRBV29-1 and J is TRBJ2-5; TRBD2 reflects the table's D call only, with no check against the DNA. Germline V gene lookup returns CDR1 SQVTM and CDR2 ANQGSEA. The CDR3 contains 9 residues when both ends are counted. CDR3 sequence: CSVVGLANY.

As concerns this clonotype: A read error is possible here, since a much larger clone lies one base away. The V and J genes are TRBV24-1 and TRBJ1-6; 9 bases line up with TRBD1. Germline V gene sequence: CDR1 KGHDR, CDR2 SFDVKD. The CDR3 totals 14 residues. Unmatched junction bases numbered 2, after V lost 4 bases and J lost 8 bases. This CDR3 reads CATSDRTGDSPLHF. Here the CDR3 DNA reads TGTGCCACCAGTGACAGGACAGGGGATTCACCCCTCCACTTT.

The V and J genes are TRBV10-3 and TRBJ2-3; TRBD2 is a possible D gene (5 bases). CDR3 length: 18 amino acids. V lost 5 bases to trimming and J lost 6 bases, with 27 bases between them. Germline V gene lookup returns CDR1 ENHRY and CDR2 SYGVKD. The CDR3 here is CAISTSYKALVDSDTQYF. The CDR3 region has the DNA TGTGCCATCAGTACTTCGTACAAGGCTCTCGTGGACTCTGATACGCAGTATTTT.

The rearrangement uses TRBV30 and TRBJ1-5; unclear D gene. V was trimmed by 0 bases and J by 5 bases, leaving 8 bases between them. This CDR3 region has 13 residues. Germline V gene data show CDR1 as GTSNPN and CDR2 as SVGIG (reference sequence). The CDR3 region is CAWSVAQDQPQHF. CDR3 bases: TGTGCCTGGAGTGTGGCCCAGGATCAGCCCCAGCATTTT. Complete variable domain (other parts from reference TRBV30 and TRBJ1-5): SQTIHQWPATLVQPVGSPLSLECTVEGTSNPNLYWYRQAAGRGLQLLFYSVGIGQISSEVPQNLSASRPQDRQFILSSKKLLLSDSGFYLCAWSVAQDQPQHFGDGTRLSIL.

This clonotype is a singleton in its sample. The chain employs TRBV9 and TRBJ1-5; D remains unclear. Trimming removed 5 bases at V and 3 bases at J, with 12 bases between. Germline V gives CDR1 SGDLS, CDR2 YYNGEE. The CDR3 consists of 14 residues. The CDR3: CASSSQDSNQPQHF. The CDR3 DNA follows: TGTGCCAGCAGTTCGCAGGATTCCAATCAGCCCCAGCATTTT. The full variable domain, in which reference TRBV9 and TRBJ1-5 provide the parts outside the CDR3, is DSGVTQTPKHLITATGQRVTLRCSPRSGDLSVYWYQQSLDQGLQFLIQYYNGEERAKGNILERFSAQQFPDLHSELNLSSLELGDSALYFCASSSQDSNQPQHFGDGTRLSIL.

V usage is TRBV24-1 and J usage is TRBJ1-2; D possibly corresponds to TRBD1 (6 bases). CDR3 size: 14 residues. V gave up 1 base and J gave up 3 bases, with 8 bases separating them. The germline V gene encodes CDR1 KGHDR and CDR2 SFDVKD. The CDR3 spells CATSDLPGDYGYTF. CDR3 in DNA: TGTGCCACCAGTGATTTACCAGGGGACTATGGCTACACCTTC.